Shown below are 26 T cell receptor beta chains from a single sample sequenced in a study of blood T cell repertoires in COVID-19. The protocol was immunoSEQ multiplex PCR, while the TCRdb copy is restricted to in-frame clones and leaves out a portion. Found here are some 190,000 clones, about 85% of them singletons; the top ten hold under 7.5%. Source material: peripheral blood. The receptors come from a man older than 75 with COVID-19, enrolled during active disease.

The genes are TRBV19 and TRBJ1-2; D perhaps matches TRBD1 (6 bases). Germline CDR1 LNHDA, CDR2 SQIVND (reference sequence). Between the trimmed V and J ends, which lost 6 bases and 4 bases, there was a span of 15 bases. The CDR3 is made up of 14 amino acids. CDR3 residues: CASRANRAGYGYTF. DNA of the CDR3: TGTGCCAGTAGAGCTAACAGGGCGGGCTATGGCTACACCTTC.

V gene TRBV28 combines with J gene TRBJ1-1; D may be TRBD1 (5 bases). Trimming took 5 bases from V and 1 from J, leaving 8 bases between them. Germline V lookup: CDR1 MDHEN, CDR2 SYDVKM. The CDR3 extends over 13 amino acids. The CDR3, as DNA: TGTGCCAGCAGTCTTCAGGGGAACACTGAAGCTTTCTTT. This encodes CASSLQGNTEAFF.

The chain has TRBV12-5 and TRBJ1-1, with no clear D. V was pared by 4 bases and J by 11 bases, with 14 bases between. The germline gives CDR1 LGHNT, CDR2 FRNRAP. CDR3 size: 12 residues. Here the CDR3 reads CASGSVVVRAFF. Here the CDR3 DNA reads TGTGCTAGTGGTTCCGTCGTCGTGCGGGCTTTCTTT.

The chain employs TRBV4-2 and TRBJ2-1; 9 bases map to TRBD2. Unmatched junction bases numbered 7, after V lost 0 bases and J lost 4 bases. The CDR3 covers 17 residues. Germline V gene data show CDR1 as LGHNA and CDR2 as YNFKEQ. The CDR3 region has the DNA TGTGCCAGCAGCCAAGACGCTAGCGGGGTGACATACAATGAGCAGTTCTTC. This codes for CASSQDASGVTYNEQFF.

This clone was counted once. The V call is TRBV27, the J call TRBJ2-5; 9 bases match TRBD1. The ends lost 6 bases at V and 3 bases at J; junction bases unmatched: 14. CDR1 is MNHEY, CDR2 SMNVEV, per germline (reference sequence). The CDR3 spans 17 residues. In nucleotides, the CDR3 is TGTGCCAGCAGGTCCTCCGGGACAGGGCGGGTAAAAGAGACCCAGTACTTC. Protein: CASRSSGTGRVKETQYF.

This chain links TRBV5-8 with TRBJ2-5; possibly TRBD2 for D (5 bases). Germline V gene sequence: CDR1 SGHTS, CDR2 YDEGEE. The CDR3 has 12 residues. The V end lost 2 bases, the J end lost 7 bases, and 9 bases lay between the germline ends. CDR3 bases: TGTGCCAGCAGCTTAGCGAGGGCGACCCAGTACTTC. Protein product: CASSLARATQYF. The whole variable domain, remainder taken from reference TRBV5-8 and TRBJ2-5, is EAGVTQSPTHLIKTRGQQATLRCSPISGHTSVYWYQQALGLGLQFLLWYDEGEERNRGNFPPRFSGRQFPNYSSELNVNALELEDSALYLCASSLARATQYFGPGTRLLVL.

Here the CDR3 reads CASSQKPPNRGTNQPQHF. The CDR3 DNA follows: TGCGCCAGCAGTCAAAAGCCCCCCAACCGGGGAACTAATCAGCCCCAGCATTTT. V is TRBV23-1 and J is TRBJ1-5; D is unclear. TRBV23-1 is designated an ORF whose function remains uncertain. The CDR3 consists of 18 residues. Trimming left V 2 bases short and J 4 bases short, with 21 bases between.

The sample holds one count of this clone. The chain joins TRBV5-1 to TRBJ1-1; 8 bases line up with TRBD1. The trim removed 4 bases at V and 0 bases at J, leaving 5 bases unmatched. The CDR3 has 15 amino acids. CDR1 is SGHRS and CDR2 is YFSETQ in the germline V gene. For the CDR3, the DNA is TGCGCCAGCAGCAGCCAGGGGGCTATGAACACTGAAGCTTTCTTT. Translation gives CASSSQGAMNTEAFF.

The chain employs TRBV7-2 and TRBJ2-3; 10 bases map to TRBD2. Losses at the gene ends were 5 bases for V and 1 base for J; bases not matched to a gene: 6. Germline V gene data show CDR1 as SGHTA and CDR2 as FQGNSA. The CDR3 spans 16 residues. The chain's CDR3 is CASSHTTSGGTDTQYF. The CDR3 nucleotides read TGTGCCAGCAGCCACACCACTAGCGGGGGCACAGATACGCAGTATTTT. The full variable domain, in which reference TRBV7-2 and TRBJ2-3 provide the parts outside the CDR3, is GAGVSQSPSNKVTEKGKDVELRCDPISGHTALYWYRQSLGQGLEFLIYFQGNSAPDKSGLPSDRFSAERTGGSVSTLTIQRTQQEDSAVYLCASSHTTSGGTDTQYFGPGTRLTVL.

The chain employs TRBV9 and TRBJ2-7; 10 bases line up with TRBD1. CDR1 and CDR2 from the germline V gene are SGDLS and YYNGEE. CDR3 size: 14 residues. V shed 0 bases and J 3 bases; nucleotides not matched to a gene: 0. The CDR3 spells CASSVGDRGYEQYF. CDR3 DNA sequence: TGTGCCAGCAGCGTAGGGGACAGGGGCTACGAGCAGTACTTC.

This clone has only one observation. This chain uses TRBV4-3 with TRBJ2-7; D may be TRBD2 (5 bases). The V end lost 1 base, the J end lost 5 bases, and 9 bases lay between the germline ends. CDR1 is LGHNA and CDR2 is YSLEER in the germline V gene. The CDR3 contains 13 residues. DNA for the CDR3: TGCGCCAGCAGCCAAGTGTACGGGAACGAGCAGTACTTC. Its translation is CASSQVYGNEQYF.

The chain is built from TRBV6-6 and TRBJ2-5; 7 bases agree with TRBD1. Trimming took 6 bases from V and 1 from J; bases not matched to a gene: 8. The CDR3 covers 15 residues. Germline V CDR1 and CDR2: MNHNY, SVGAGI (reference sequence). The CDR3 protein is CASSKLGTAQETQYF. The CDR3 DNA reads as TGTGCCAGCAGCAAACTGGGGACAGCCCAAGAGACCCAGTACTTC.

The genes are TRBV21-1 and TRBJ1-1; the DNA was not compared with TRBD1, the D call given in the table. TRBV21-1 is reported as a pseudogene. The CDR3 extends over 15 amino acids. The chain's CDR3 is CASSKGNIRFHEAFF. CDR3 DNA: TGTGCCAGCAGCAAAGGGAACATCAGGTTCCATGAAGCTTTCTTT.

This clone was detected once. As DNA, the CDR3 is TGTGCCAGCATTTTCGGTAAATACACTGAAGCTTTCTTT. Its protein product is CASIFGKYTEAFF. The V call is TRBV2, the J call TRBJ1-1; no firm D call. The length of the CDR3 is 13 residues. From germline, CDR1 is SNHLY and CDR2 FYNNEI. V was shortened by 7 bases and J by 3 bases, with 12 bases between the two germline ends.

The chain joins TRBV6-5 to TRBJ1-6; 7 bases fit TRBD1. Germline V gene lookup returns CDR1 MNHEY and CDR2 SVGAGI. Losses at the gene ends were 6 bases for V and 3 bases for J; bases not matched to a gene: 2. The CDR3 spans 14 residues. The CDR3 nucleotides are TGTGCCAGCAGGCGGGACAGCTATAATTCACCCCTCCACTTT. Encoded protein: CASRRDSYNSPLHF.

In regard to this clone: A read error may account for a junction end that differs from germline. The chain employs TRBV10-3 and TRBJ1-2; D may be TRBD1 (6 bases). Germline V CDR1 and CDR2: ENHRY, SYGVKD. The CDR3 sequence is 12 residues long. The CDR3 bases are TGTGCCATCAGTGAACCCGACAGGACGACCTTCTTC. It specifies CAISEPDRTTFF.

The rearrangement joins TRBV5-4 to TRBJ1-2, with TRBD1 matching 11 bases. The V gene's germline CDR1 is SGHNT and CDR2 YYREEE (reference sequence). The ends lost 3 bases at V and 3 bases at J; junction bases unmatched: 7. This CDR3 region has 16 residues. CDR3 sequence: CASSSIWTGGDYGYTF. The CDR3 DNA reads as TGTGCCAGCAGCTCGATCTGGACAGGGGGCGACTATGGCTACACCTTC.

This clone has more than one count but fewer than ten. V gene TRBV18 combines with J gene TRBJ2-7; no reliable D call. CDR3 length: 14 residues. CDR1 is KGHSH and CDR2 is LQKENI in the germline V gene. V lost 3 bases, J lost 0 bases, and 9 bases lay in between. CDR3 residues: CASSPPQSSYEQYF. As DNA, the CDR3 is TGTGCCAGCTCACCCCCACAGAGCTCCTACGAGCAGTACTTC.

The chain is built from TRBV20-1 and TRBJ1-3, with TRBD1 identical over 7 bases. CDR1 and CDR2 (germline): DFQATT, SNEGSKA (reference sequence). This CDR3 contains 18 residues. Trimming removed 3 bases from V and 0 bases from J; junction bases left unmatched: 14. The CDR3 DNA is TGCAGTGCTAGTGCTGACAGGGCCCATACGGCCTCTGGAAACACCATATATTTT. The encoded protein is CSASADRAHTASGNTIYF.

The rearrangement joins TRBV9 to TRBJ1-2, with TRBD1 as a possible D gene (5 bases). The CDR3 covers 16 residues. V was pared by 4 bases and J by 4 bases, with 20 bases between. Germline loops: CDR1 SGDLS, CDR2 YYNGEE. The CDR3 nucleotides read TGTGCCAGCAGCCTAGCCCCCAGGGTTGAGGCCTATGGCTACACCTTC. Translation: CASSLAPRVEAYGYTF.

V usage is TRBV11-2 and J usage is TRBJ2-7, with D perhaps matching TRBD1 (6 bases). V was pared by 5 bases and J by 3 bases, with 14 bases between. This CDR3 spans 14 amino acids. Germline CDR1 and CDR2: SGHAT and FQNNGV. The CDR3 DNA follows: TGTGCCAGCAGCCCAAATACAGGGTACTACGAGCAGTACTTC. This translates into CASSPNTGYYEQYF.

In regard to this clone: Sequence at one end of the junction differs from germline and may be a read error. CDR3 bases: TGTGCCAGCAGCCTAGCTAGGGGTACAGGGGCGTTTAATCAGCCCCAGCATTTT. Its protein is CASSLARGTGAFNQPQHF. The chain is built from TRBV7-9 and TRBJ1-5; 7 bases are shared with TRBD1. CDR1 is SEHNR and CDR2 is FQNEAQ in the germline V gene (reference sequence). The CDR3 covers 18 residues. Drawing the rest from reference TRBV7-9 and TRBJ1-5, the complete variable domain is DTGVSQNPRHKITKRGQNVTFRCDPISEHNRLYWYRQTLGQGPEFLTYFQNEAQLEKSRLLSDRFSAERPKGSFSTLEIQRTEQGDSAMYLCASSLARGTGAFNQPQHFGDGTRLSIL.

The V gene is TRBV3-1 (or the pseudogene TRBV3-2), the J gene TRBJ2-3; D call uncertain. The CDR3 runs 16 residues. Trimming took 6 bases from V and 8 from J, leaving 24 bases between them. Germline V gives CDR1 LGHDT, CDR2 YNNKEL (reference sequence). CDR3 amino acids: CASSLTTQPLSGTQYF. CDR3 sequence (DNA): TGTGCCAGCAGTCTAACGACTCAGCCATTAAGTGGTACGCAGTATTTT.

This clone is a singleton in its sample. This rearrangement joins TRBV3-1 (or the pseudogene TRBV3-2) to TRBJ1-5; the D gene is possibly TRBD1 (6 bases). CDR3 length: 14 residues. The V gene lost 0 bases and the J gene lost 9 bases, with 12 bases spanning the gap. CDR1 and CDR2 (germline): LGHDT, YNNKEL (reference sequence). The CDR3 sequence is CASSQDKGGWPQHF. The DNA of the CDR3 is TGTGCCAGCAGCCAAGATAAGGGGGGGTGGCCCCAGCATTTT.

The chain couples TRBV6-4 to TRBJ1-3; D ambiguous. The CDR3 extends over 16 amino acids. V shed 0 bases and J shed 0 bases, with 9 bases lying between them. Germline loops: CDR1 MRHNA, CDR2 SNTAGT. In DNA form, the CDR3 reads TGTGCCAGCAGTGACTCGAAATCAGACTCTGGAAACACCATATATTTT. Protein product: CASSDSKSDSGNTIYF.

V and J are TRBV2 and TRBJ1-2, with unresolved D. The CDR3 runs to 11 residues. Germline V gene data show CDR1 as SNHLY and CDR2 as FYNNEI. The V and J ends lost 5 bases and 9 bases respectively, with 10 bases between them. The CDR3 is CASSSDFRYTF. The CDR3 DNA is TGTGCCAGCAGTTCAGATTTTCGCTACACCTTC.